The next 7 T cell receptor beta chains were all read from a single sample in a study of response to subunit inactivated influenza vaccine. TCRdb used MiXCR to reprocess the RT-PCR reads, holding one entry per CDR3 protein. The sample gives 590,000 or so distinct CDR3 sequences, 13% to 15% of which show up once; roughly 7.6% is in the top ten. The sequencing used PBMCs from blood, collected roughly 15 days before vaccination. Source of these receptors: a man aged 45-65 years who received an inactivated influenza vaccine.

This clonotype appeared a few times. The chain combines TRBV6-1 with TRBJ2-7; 12 bases are a match to TRBD1. Germline CDR1 MNHNS, CDR2 SASEGT. Losses at the gene ends were 6 bases for V and 3 bases for J; bases not matched to a gene: 6. CDR3 length: 15 amino acids. The CDR3 DNA reads as TGTGCCAGCAGAACCGGGACAGGGGGCCTCTACGAGCAGTACTTC. Protein: CASRTGTGGLYEQYF.

The rearrangement links TRBV29-1 to TRBJ2-5, with no clear D. The germline gives CDR1 SQVTM, CDR2 ANQGSEA. Trimming removed 3 bases from V and 6 bases from J, with 11 bases in between. This CDR3 has 12 residues. CDR3 residues: CSVEMLGQTQYF. As DNA, the CDR3 is TGCAGCGTTGAGATGCTAGGACAGACCCAGTACTTC. Looking up the rest from reference TRBV29-1 and TRBJ2-5 gives the full variable domain: SAVISQKPSRDICQRGTSLTIQCQVDSQVTMMFWYRQQPGQSLTLIATANQGSEATYESGFVIDKFPISRPNLTFSTLTVSNMSPEDSSIYLCSVEMLGQTQYFGPGTRLLVL.

This clonotype appeared a few times. The rearrangement links TRBV5-1 to TRBJ2-3, with D tentatively TRBD2 (6 bases). Per the germline V gene, CDR1 is SGHRS and CDR2 is YFSETQ. There are 16 residues in the CDR3. V was pared by 0 bases and J by 4 bases, with 15 bases between. DNA for the CDR3: TGCGCCAGCAGCTTGGATCGCGGGGATTTGCCAGATACGCAGTATTTT. As protein: CASSLDRGDLPDTQYF.

V gene TRBV6-2 or TRBV6-3 combines with J gene TRBJ2-2; 7 nucleotides agree with TRBD1. The length of the CDR3 is 16 residues. Per the germline V gene, CDR1 is MNHEY and CDR2 is SVGEGT. V lost 2 bases, J lost 1 base, and 4 bases stayed unmatched. In DNA, the CDR3 is TGTGCCAGCAGTTACCGCGCAGGGGGGAACACCGGGGAGCTGTTTTTT. Protein product: CASSYRAGGNTGELFF.

The chain links TRBV15 to TRBJ1-1; D may be TRBD1 (5 bases). Germline V gene sequence: CDR1 LNHNV, CDR2 YYDKDF (reference sequence). This CDR3 has 12 residues. V was clipped by 5 bases and J by 3 bases, with 7 bases between them. The CDR3 loop is CATSGAYTEAFF. Written as DNA, the CDR3 is TGTGCCACCAGCGGGGCGTACACTGAAGCTTTCTTT.

This chain links TRBV5-6 with TRBJ1-2, with no clear D. Germline CDR1 SGHDT, CDR2 YYEEEE. Trimming left V 1 base short and J 4 bases short, with 8 bases between. This CDR3 spans 13 amino acids. CDR3 bases: TGTGCCAGCAGCTTGAAAACATCCTATGGCTACACCTTC. Translation gives CASSLKTSYGYTF.

The chain combines TRBV2 with TRBJ2-7; D perhaps matches TRBD2 (5 bases). This CDR3 is 11 amino acids long. Per the germline V gene, CDR1 is SNHLY and CDR2 is FYNNEI. V lost 9 bases, J lost 4 bases, and 10 bases lay in between. This CDR3 is CASKRVYEQYF. The CDR3 DNA follows: TGTGCCAGTAAGAGGGTATACGAGCAGTACTTC.